This is a list of T cell receptor beta chains from one sample in a study of cytomegalovirus exposure and HLA in healthy donors. Assay: immunoSEQ multiplex PCR; the TCRdb copy retains only in-frame clones and omits some. The table has about 160,000 clones, more than 75% seen once; the top ten hold about 0.98%. Sequencing was done on a sample of PBMCs. All receptors come from a girl aged 2-10 years in good health and CMV-seropositive. Each CDR3 is given without its conserved first and last residue.

v_call cdr3_length cdr3_aa
TRBV7-9 10 SSSSLSTEAF
TRBV4-1 12 ASSQPLSGGGYT
TRBV30 13 AWISPESSTDTQY
TRBV19 12 ASSIREGGQPQH
TRBV7-8 14 ASSPNPGGKLETQY
TRBV6-1 13 ASSEEGVGADTQY
TRBV28 13 ASRLTGGSYNEQF
TRBV7-6 15 ASSLDGGGGWANVLT
TRBV25-1 12 ASSLGASGNTIY
TRBV2 14 ASSGLAGENGGELF
TRBV11-3 10 ASSSSGQPQH
TRBV30 11 AWGPQGAGELF
TRBV20-1 9 SASGGYGYT
TRBV6-1 15 ASSETPLGGIVNEQF
TRBV29-1 11 SVAAGFYHEQY
TRBV2 12 ASSDYVYSYGYT
TRBV6-1 11 ASNPSSYNEQF
TRBV4-2 15 ASSQGEGTSGSNEQF
TRBV30 10 AWTGAGNTIY
TRBV30 11 ASRSLYTDTQY
TRBV5-1 14 ASSLSGGYSNQPQH
TRBV9 14 ASKGGSGRNTGELF
TRBV11-2 12 ASTWTGSSYEQY
TRBV28 11 ASSSQGGQPQH
TRBV2 13 ASSPFGGEEQPQH
TRBV7-9 10 ASSLIEGAEY
TRBV30 13 AWSAQTGVNTEAF